Shown below are 8 T cell receptor beta chains from a single sample sequenced in a study of blood T cell repertoires in COVID-19. Clones were sequenced by immunoSEQ multiplex PCR, and TCRdb holds only the in-frame ones, with some missing. The sample consists of about 86,000 clones, 70% to 85% of them appearing once. What was sequenced was peripheral blood. The source of these receptors is a man aged 65-85 years with acute or convalescent COVID-19.

The chain uses TRBV7-3 and TRBJ2-3, with 7 bases lining up with TRBD2. The J segment lost 2 bases and the V segment lost 8 bases, leaving 1 base of the junction unmatched. The V gene's germline CDR1 is SGHTA and CDR2 FQGTGA. The CDR3 runs to 12 residues. CDR3 in amino acids: CASGTITDTQYF. The CDR3 coding sequence is TGTGCCAGCGGGACTATCACAGATACGCAGTATTTT. Looking up the rest from reference TRBV7-3 and TRBJ2-3 gives the full variable domain: GAGVSQTPSNKVTEKGKYVELRCDPISGHTALYWYRQSLGQGPEFLIYFQGTGAADDSGLPNDRFFAVRPEGSVSTLKIQRTERGDSAVYLCASGTITDTQYFGPGTRLTVL.

This chain uses TRBV5-4 with TRBJ1-4, with a possible D match to TRBD1 (5 bases). This CDR3 has 13 residues. Trimming left V 4 bases short and J 8 bases short, with 12 bases between. CDR1 SGHNT and CDR2 YYREEE come from the germline V gene (reference sequence). The CDR3 DNA reads TGTGCCAGCAGCCTCGACAGAGGAGAAAAACTGTTTTTT. It translates to CASSLDRGEKLFF. Drawing the rest from reference TRBV5-4 and TRBJ1-4, the complete variable domain is ETGVTQSPTHLIKTRGQQVTLRCSSQSGHNTVSWYQQALGQGPQFIFQYYREEENGRGNFPPRFSGLQFPNYSSELNVNALELDDSALYLCASSLDRGEKLFFGSGTQLSVL.

The rearrangement uses TRBV10-3 and TRBJ1-4, with TRBD1 matching over 7 bases. The germline CDR1 and CDR2 sequences are ENHRY and SYGVKD. CDR3 length equals 12 residues. The V gene end was trimmed by 5 bases and the J gene end by 7 bases; junction bases not matched to a gene: 1. The DNA for the CDR3 is TGTGCCATCAGTCGGGACAGTGAAAAACTGTTTTTT. Its protein product is CAISRDSEKLFF.

V usage is TRBV21-1 and J usage is TRBJ2-7; the table names TRBD1, a call not compared with the DNA. TRBV21-1 is a pseudogene segment. The CDR3 has 15 amino acids. The CDR3 coding sequence is TGTGCCAGCAGCAAAGAGGCAGACATCTCCTACGAGCAGTACTTC. This translates into CASSKEADISYEQYF.

This clone was picked up many times. The rearrangement joins TRBV12-3 or TRBV12-4 to TRBJ2-2, with D possibly being TRBD1 (6 bases). This CDR3 contains 13 residues. V was clipped by 6 bases and J by 6 bases, with 11 bases between them. The DNA for the CDR3 is TGTGCCAGCAGGCCCACAGGGTCCGGGGAGCTGTTTTTT. Residues: CASRPTGSGELFF.

The table lists this clone with a few counts. The V gene is TRBV28, the J gene TRBJ1-2; TRBD1 agrees at 9 bases. This CDR3 spans 14 amino acids. Germline V gene sequence: CDR1 MDHEN, CDR2 SYDVKM. The ends lost 4 bases at V and 7 bases at J; junction bases unmatched: 7. Written as DNA, the CDR3 is TGTGCCAGCAGTTCGGGACAGGGATTCGGTGGCTACACCTTC. This codes for CASSSGQGFGGYTF.

The V call is TRBV5-5, the J call TRBJ2-1, with D tentatively TRBD2 (5 bases). The CDR3 sequence is 15 residues long. Trimming removed 4 bases at V and 0 bases at J, with 11 bases between. Germline V lookup: CDR1 SGHKS, CDR2 YYEKEE (reference sequence). CDR3 loop: CASSIDYGSYNEQFF. CDR3 sequence (DNA): TGTGCCAGCAGCATTGACTATGGCTCCTACAATGAGCAGTTCTTC.

V is TRBV6-4 and J is TRBJ1-3, with 8 bases identical to TRBD1. The germline V gene has CDR1 MRHNA and CDR2 SNTAGT. V dropped 11 bases and J dropped 4; count of bases not matched to a gene: 4. The length of the CDR3 is 12 residues. CDR3 residues: CAGDRTGNTIYF. CDR3 DNA sequence: TGTGCCGGGGACAGGACAGGAAACACCATATATTTT.